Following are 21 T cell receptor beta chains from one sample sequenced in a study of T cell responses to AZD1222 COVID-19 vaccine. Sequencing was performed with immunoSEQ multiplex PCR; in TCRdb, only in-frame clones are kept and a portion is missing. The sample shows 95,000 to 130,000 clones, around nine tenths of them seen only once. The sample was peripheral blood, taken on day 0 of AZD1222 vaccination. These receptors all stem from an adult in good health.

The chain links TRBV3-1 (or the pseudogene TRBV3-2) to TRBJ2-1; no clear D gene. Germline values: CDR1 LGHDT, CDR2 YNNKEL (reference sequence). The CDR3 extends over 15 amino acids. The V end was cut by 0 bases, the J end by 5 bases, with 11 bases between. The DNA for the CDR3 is TGTGCCAGCAGCCAAGATCCCCTAGGGCACAATGAGCAGTTCTTC. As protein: CASSQDPLGHNEQFF.

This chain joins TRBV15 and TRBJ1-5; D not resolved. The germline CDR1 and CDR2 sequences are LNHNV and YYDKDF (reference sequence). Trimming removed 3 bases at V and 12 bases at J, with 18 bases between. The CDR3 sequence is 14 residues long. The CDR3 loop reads CATSSLTAGRDQHF. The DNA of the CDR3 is TGTGCCACCAGCAGCCTTACTGCAGGAAGGGACCAGCATTTT. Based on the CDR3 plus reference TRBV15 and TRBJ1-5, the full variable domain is DAMVIQNPRYQVTQFGKPVTLSCSQTLNHNVMYWYQQKSSQAPKLLFHYYDKDFNNEADTPDNFQSRRPNTSFCFLDIRSPGLGDTAMYLCATSSLTAGRDQHFGDGTRLSIL.

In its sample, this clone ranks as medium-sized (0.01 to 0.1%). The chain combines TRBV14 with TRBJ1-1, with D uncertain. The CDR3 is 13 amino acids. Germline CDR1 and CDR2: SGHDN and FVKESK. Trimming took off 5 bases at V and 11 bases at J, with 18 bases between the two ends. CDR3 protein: CASSTSPRVGAFF. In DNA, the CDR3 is TGTGCCAGCAGCACTAGTCCTCGGGTCGGGGCTTTCTTT.

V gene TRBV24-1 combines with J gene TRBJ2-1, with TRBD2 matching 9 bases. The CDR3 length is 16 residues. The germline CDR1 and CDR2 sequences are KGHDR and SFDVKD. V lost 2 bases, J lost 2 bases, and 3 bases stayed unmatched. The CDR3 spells CATSDSASGAYNEQFF. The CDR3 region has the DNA TGTGCCACCAGTGATTCCGCTAGCGGGGCCTACAATGAGCAGTTCTTC.

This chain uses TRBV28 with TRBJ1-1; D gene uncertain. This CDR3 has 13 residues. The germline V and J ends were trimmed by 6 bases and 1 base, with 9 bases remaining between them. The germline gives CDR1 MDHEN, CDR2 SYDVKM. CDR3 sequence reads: CASRPPGNTEAFF. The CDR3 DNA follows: TGTGCCAGCAGGCCCCCAGGGAACACTGAAGCTTTCTTT.

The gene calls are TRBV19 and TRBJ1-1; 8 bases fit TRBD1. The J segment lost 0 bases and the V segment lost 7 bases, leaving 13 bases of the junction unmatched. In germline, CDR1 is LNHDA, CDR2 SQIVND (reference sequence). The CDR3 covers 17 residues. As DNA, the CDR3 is TGTGCCAGTAACCCTCAGACAGGGGCCACCATGAACACTGAAGCTTTCTTT. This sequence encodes CASNPQTGATMNTEAFF. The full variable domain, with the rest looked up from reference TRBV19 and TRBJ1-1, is DGGITQSPKYLFRKEGQNVTLSCEQNLNHDAMYWYRQDPGQGLRLIYYSQIVNDFQKGDIAEGYSVSREKKESFPLTVTSAQKNPTAFYLCASNPQTGATMNTEAFFGQGTRLTVV.

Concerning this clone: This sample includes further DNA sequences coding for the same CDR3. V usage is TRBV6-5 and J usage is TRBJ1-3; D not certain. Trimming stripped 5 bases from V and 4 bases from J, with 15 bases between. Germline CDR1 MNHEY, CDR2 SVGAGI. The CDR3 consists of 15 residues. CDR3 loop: CASSPDRFPGNTIYF. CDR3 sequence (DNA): TGTGCCAGCAGTCCCGACCGTTTCCCGGGAAACACCATATATTTT.

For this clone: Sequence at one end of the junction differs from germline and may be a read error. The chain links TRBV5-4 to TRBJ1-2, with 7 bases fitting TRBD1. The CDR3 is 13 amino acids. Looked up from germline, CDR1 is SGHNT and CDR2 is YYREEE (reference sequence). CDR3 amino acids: CACSFQGGRGYTF. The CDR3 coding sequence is TGTGCCTGCAGCTTCCAGGGGGGTAGGGGCTACACCTTC.

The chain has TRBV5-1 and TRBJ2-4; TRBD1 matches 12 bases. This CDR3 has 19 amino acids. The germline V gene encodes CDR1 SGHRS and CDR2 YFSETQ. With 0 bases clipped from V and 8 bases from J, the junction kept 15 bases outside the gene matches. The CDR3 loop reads CASSLAGTGGAFERDIQYF. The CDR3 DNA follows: TGCGCCAGCAGCTTGGCCGGGACAGGGGGCGCGTTCGAGAGAGACATTCAGTACTTC.

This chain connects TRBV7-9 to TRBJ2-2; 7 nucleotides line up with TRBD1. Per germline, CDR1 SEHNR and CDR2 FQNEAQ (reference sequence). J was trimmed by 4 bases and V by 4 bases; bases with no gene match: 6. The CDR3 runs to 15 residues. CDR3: CASSSGTAPTGELFF. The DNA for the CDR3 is TGTGCCAGCAGCTCCGGGACAGCACCCACCGGGGAGCTGTTTTTT.

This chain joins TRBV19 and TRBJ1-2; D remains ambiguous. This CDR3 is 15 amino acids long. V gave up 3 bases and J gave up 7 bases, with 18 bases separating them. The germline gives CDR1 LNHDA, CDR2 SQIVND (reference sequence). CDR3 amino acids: CASSINRLPRGGYTF. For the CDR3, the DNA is TGTGCCAGTAGTATCAACAGACTCCCCCGGGGTGGCTACACCTTC.

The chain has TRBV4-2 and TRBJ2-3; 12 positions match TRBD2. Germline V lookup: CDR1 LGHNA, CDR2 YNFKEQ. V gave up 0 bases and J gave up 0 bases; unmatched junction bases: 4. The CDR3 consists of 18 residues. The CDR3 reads CASSQELAGGPSTDTQYF. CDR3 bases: TGTGCCAGCAGCCAAGAACTAGCGGGAGGCCCTAGCACAGATACGCAGTATTTT.

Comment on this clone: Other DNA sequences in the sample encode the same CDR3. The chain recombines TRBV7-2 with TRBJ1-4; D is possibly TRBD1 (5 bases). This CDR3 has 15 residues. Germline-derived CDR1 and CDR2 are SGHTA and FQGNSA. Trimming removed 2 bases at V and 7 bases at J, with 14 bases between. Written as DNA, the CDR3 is TGTGCCAGCAGCTTATCGCAGGGAGGTAGTGAAAAACTGTTTTTT. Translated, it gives CASSLSQGGSEKLFF.

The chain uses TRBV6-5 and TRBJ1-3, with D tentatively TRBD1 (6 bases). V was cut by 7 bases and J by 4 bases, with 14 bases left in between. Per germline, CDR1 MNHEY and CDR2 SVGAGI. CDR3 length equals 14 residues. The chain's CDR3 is CASIAGGGGNTIYF. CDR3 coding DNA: TGTGCCAGCATCGCCGGCGGGGGCGGAAACACCATATATTTT.

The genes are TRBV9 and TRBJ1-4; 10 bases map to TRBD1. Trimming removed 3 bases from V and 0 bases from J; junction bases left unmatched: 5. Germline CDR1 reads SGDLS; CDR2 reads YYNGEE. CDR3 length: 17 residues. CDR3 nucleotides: TGTGCCAGCAGCGCGACAGGGGGCCCGTCAACTAATGAAAAACTGTTTTTT. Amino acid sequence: CASSATGGPSTNEKLFF. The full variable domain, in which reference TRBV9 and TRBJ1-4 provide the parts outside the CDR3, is DSGVTQTPKHLITATGQRVTLRCSPRSGDLSVYWYQQSLDQGLQFLIQYYNGEERAKGNILERFSAQQFPDLHSELNLSSLELGDSALYFCASSATGGPSTNEKLFFGSGTQLSVL.

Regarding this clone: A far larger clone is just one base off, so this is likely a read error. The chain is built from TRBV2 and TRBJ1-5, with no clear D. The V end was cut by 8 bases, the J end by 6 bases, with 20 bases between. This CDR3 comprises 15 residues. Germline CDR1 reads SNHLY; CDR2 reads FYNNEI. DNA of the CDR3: TGTGCCAGCTGTCGCGACCAGACCGGAGGTCAGCCCCAGCATTTT. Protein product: CASCRDQTGGQPQHF.

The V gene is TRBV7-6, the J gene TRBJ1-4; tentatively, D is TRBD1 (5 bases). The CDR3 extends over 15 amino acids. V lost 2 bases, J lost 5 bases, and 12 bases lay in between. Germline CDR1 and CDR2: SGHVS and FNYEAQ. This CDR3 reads CASSLRRGGNEKLFF. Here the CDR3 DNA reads TGTGCCAGCAGCTTAAGAAGGGGAGGGAATGAAAAACTGTTTTTT.

As DNA, the CDR3 is TGCGCCAGCAGCTACAAAGACAGGGGGCAAGGCGAGCAGTACTTC. It is translated as CASSYKDRGQGEQYF. This chain links TRBV5-1 with TRBJ2-7; 10 bases are shared with TRBD1. Germline CDR1 SGHRS, CDR2 YFSETQ. CDR3 length: 15 residues. Unmatched junction bases numbered 9, after V lost 3 bases and J lost 6 bases.

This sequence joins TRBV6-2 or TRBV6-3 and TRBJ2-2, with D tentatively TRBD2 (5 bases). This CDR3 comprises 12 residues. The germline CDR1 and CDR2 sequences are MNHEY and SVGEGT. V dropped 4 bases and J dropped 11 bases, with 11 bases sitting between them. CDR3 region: CASSSGVGELFF. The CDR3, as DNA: TGTGCCAGCAGTTCCGGGGTCGGAGAGCTGTTTTTT.

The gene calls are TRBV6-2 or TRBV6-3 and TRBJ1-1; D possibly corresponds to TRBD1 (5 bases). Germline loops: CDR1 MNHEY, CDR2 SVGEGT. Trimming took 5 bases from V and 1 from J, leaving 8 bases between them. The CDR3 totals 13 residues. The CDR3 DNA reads TGTGCCAGCAGTCCCGGACAGAACACTGAAGCTTTCTTT. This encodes CASSPGQNTEAFF.

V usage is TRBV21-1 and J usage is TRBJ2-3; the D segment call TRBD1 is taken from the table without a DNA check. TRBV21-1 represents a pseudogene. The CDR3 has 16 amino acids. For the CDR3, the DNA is TGTGCCAGCAGCAAAGGAAACAGGGTAGGCACAGATACGCAGTATTTT. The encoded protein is CASSKGNRVGTDTQYF.